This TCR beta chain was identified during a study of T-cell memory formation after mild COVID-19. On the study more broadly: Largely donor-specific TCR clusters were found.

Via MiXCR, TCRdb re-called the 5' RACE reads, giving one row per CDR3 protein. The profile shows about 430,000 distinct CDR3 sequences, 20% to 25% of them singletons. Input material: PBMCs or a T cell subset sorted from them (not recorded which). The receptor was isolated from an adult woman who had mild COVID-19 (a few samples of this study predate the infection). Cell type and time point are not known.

In DNA form, the CDR3 reads TGTGCCAGCAGCTTAGACTGGGGTCAAGAGACCCAGTACTTC. Protein: CASSLDWGQETQYF. The J gene is TRBJ2-5, the V gene TRBV11-2; D unclear. Germline loops: CDR1 SGHAT, CDR2 FQNNGV. V was clipped by 0 bases and J by 2 bases, with 7 bases between them. The CDR3 loop spans 14 amino acids.